This record covers a single T cell receptor beta chain. This specimen comes from a study of T cell responses to AZD1222 COVID-19 vaccine. TCRdb's table, derived via immunoSEQ multiplex PCR, lists solely in-frame clones and lacks some. The repertoire includes 170,000 or so clones, 90% of them detected once, and about 1.4% sits in the top ten. Germline assignment: CDR1 SGHTA and CDR2 FQGNSA. Between the trimmed V and J ends, which lost 0 bases and 9 bases, there was a span of 9 bases. This CDR3 is built from 14 residues. Here the sequenced sample was peripheral blood, taken on day 0 of AZD1222 vaccination. The sequence derives from an adult in good health. V gene TRBV7-2 combines with J gene TRBJ1-6; the D gene is possibly TRBD1 (5 bases). As DNA, the CDR3 is TGTGCCAGCAGCTTAGCTCTGGGGGGTTCACCCCTCCACTTT. This gives the protein CASSLALGGSPLHF.